This entry describes one TCR beta chain. The antigen is not known. CDR1 is SGDLS and CDR2 is YYNGEE in the germline V gene. The CDR3 is made up of 11 amino acids. V was clipped by 3 bases and J by 7 bases, with 5 bases between them. While the first cohort had about 610 subjects, the donors belonged to the separate validation cohort of 120 subjects. Clones were read by immunoSEQ multiplex PCR, and TCRdb kept only the in-frame ones, dropping some. The sample lists 45,000 to 70,000 clones; more than 85% were seen once. The data derive from a study of cytomegalovirus exposure and HLA in healthy donors. Whole-study results and caveats: It was 150 to 200 TCR beta chains that were listed as cytomegalovirus-associated. Diagnosis of cytomegalovirus status made by the classifier reportedly showed high specificity and sensitivity. The majority of TCR sequences were rare, yet some public TCRs appeared in many donors.

The origin of this receptor is a woman under 30 in good health and CMV-seronegative. The specimen was PBMCs. The chain carries TRBV9 and TRBJ1-3; unclear D gene. CDR3 coding DNA: TGTGCCAGCAGCGGTGAGAACACCATATATTTT. This codes for CASSGENTIYF. Full variable domain (remainder filled in from reference TRBV9 and TRBJ1-3): DSGVTQTPKHLITATGQRVTLRCSPRSGDLSVYWYQQSLDQGLQFLIQYYNGEERAKGNILERFSAQQFPDLHSELNLSSLELGDSALYFCASSGENTIYFGEGSWLTVV.